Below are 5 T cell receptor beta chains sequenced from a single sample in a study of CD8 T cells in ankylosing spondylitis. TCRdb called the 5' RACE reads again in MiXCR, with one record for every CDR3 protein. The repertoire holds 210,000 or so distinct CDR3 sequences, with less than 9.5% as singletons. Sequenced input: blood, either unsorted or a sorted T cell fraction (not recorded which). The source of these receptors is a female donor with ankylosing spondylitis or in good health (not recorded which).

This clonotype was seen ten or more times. The CDR3: CSAEGEATGPDTQYF. The CDR3 DNA reads as TGCAGTGCTGAGGGGGAAGCGACCGGCCCAGATACGCAGTATTTT. The rearrangement joins TRBV20-1 to TRBJ2-3; maybe TRBD1 (6 bases). The V gene's germline CDR1 is DFQATT and CDR2 SNEGSKA (reference sequence). Trimming took 5 bases from V and 4 from J, leaving 19 bases between them. This CDR3 comprises 15 residues.

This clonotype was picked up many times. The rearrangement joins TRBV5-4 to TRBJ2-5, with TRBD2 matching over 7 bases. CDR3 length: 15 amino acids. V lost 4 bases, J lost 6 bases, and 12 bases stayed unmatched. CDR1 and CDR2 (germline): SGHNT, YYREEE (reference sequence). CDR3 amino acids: CASSAMEAGEKTQYF. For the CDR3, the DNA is TGTGCCAGCAGCGCGATGGAGGCGGGGGAGAAGACCCAGTACTTC.

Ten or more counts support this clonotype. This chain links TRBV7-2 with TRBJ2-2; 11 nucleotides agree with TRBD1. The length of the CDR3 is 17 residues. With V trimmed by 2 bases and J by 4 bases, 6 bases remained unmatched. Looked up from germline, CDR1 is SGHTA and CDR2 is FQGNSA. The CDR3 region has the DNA TGTGCCAGCAGCTTACAAGGACAGGGGGCCGGCACCGGGGAGCTGTTTTTT. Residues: CASSLQGQGAGTGELFF. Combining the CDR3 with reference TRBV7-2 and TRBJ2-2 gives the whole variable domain GAGVSQSPSNKVTEKGKDVELRCDPISGHTALYWYRQSLGQGLEFLIYFQGNSAPDKSGLPSDRFSAERTGGSVSTLTIQRTQQEDSAVYLCASSLQGQGAGTGELFFGEGSRLTVL.

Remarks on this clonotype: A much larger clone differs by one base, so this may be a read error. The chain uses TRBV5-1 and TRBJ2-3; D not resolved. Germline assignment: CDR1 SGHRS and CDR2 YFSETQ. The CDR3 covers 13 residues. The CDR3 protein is CVSRGRNTDTQYF. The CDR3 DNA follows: TGCGTCAGCAGAGGTCGGAACACAGATACGCAGTATTTT.

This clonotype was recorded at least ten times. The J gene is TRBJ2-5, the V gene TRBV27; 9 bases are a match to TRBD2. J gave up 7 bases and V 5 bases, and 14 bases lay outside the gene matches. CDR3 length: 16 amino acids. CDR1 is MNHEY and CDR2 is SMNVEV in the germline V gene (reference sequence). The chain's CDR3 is CASSPFAGGGTWTQYF. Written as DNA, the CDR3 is TGTGCCAGCAGTCCCTTCGCGGGGGGGGGTACTTGGACCCAGTACTTC.